These T cell receptor beta chains were read from a single sample in a study of post-analysis software for immune sequencing data. TCRdb reprocessed the PCR reads with MiXCR, giving one entry per CDR3 protein. Of hundreds of thousands of distinct CDR3 sequences in the sample, roughly 46% were seen once. The sequenced material came from blood. Receptors originate from a girl aged 10 to 17 with multiple sclerosis. Both conserved end residues are part of each CDR3. The D gene is left open where the match is weak. Not all rows give a size; the values are once, few, many and, for expanded clones, a class.

cdr3_aa cdr3_nt clone_size j_call d_call v_call cdr3_length
CAISESTPNYGYTF TGTGCCATCAGTGAATCGACCCCTAACTATGGCTACACCTTC many TRBJ1-2 . TRBV10-3 14
CASSVGGTGGQPQHF TGTGCCAGCAGCGTTGGCGGGACAGGGGGCCAGCCCCAGCATTTT . TRBJ1-5 TRBD1 TRBV5-5 15
CAWSVGLVNNEQFF TGTGCCTGGAGTGTAGGTTTGGTGAACAATGAGCAGTTCTTC . TRBJ2-1 . TRBV30 14
CASSLRGGRAEAFF TGTGCCAGCAGCCTCAGGGGGGGCCGCGCTGAAGCTTTCTTT few TRBJ1-1 TRBD1 TRBV5-5 14
CASSFAGTSGYNEQFF TGTGCCAGCAGCTTTGCAGGGACTAGCGGCTACAATGAGCAGTTCTTC . TRBJ2-1 TRBD2 TRBV11-3 16
CASSLEGGNNQPQHF TGTGCCAGCAGTTTAGAGGGGGGAAACAATCAGCCCCAGCATTTT . TRBJ1-5 . TRBV12-3/TRBV12-4 15
CASSRTTRKGETQYF TGCGCCAGCAGCAGGACAACGAGGAAGGGAGAGACCCAGTACTTC few TRBJ2-5 . TRBV5-1 15
CASSLLGLGYEQYF TGTGCCAGCAGTCTGCTGGGCCTCGGATACGAGCAGTACTTC few TRBJ2-7 . TRBV12-3/TRBV12-4 14
CASSPPGQVGQPQHF TGTGCCAGCAGCCCCCCGGGACAGGTTGGGCAGCCCCAGCATTTT . TRBJ1-5 TRBD1 TRBV12-3/TRBV12-4 15
CASRGTGNIQYF TGTGCCAGCAGAGGGACAGGGAACATTCAGTACTTC few TRBJ2-4 TRBD1 TRBV12-3/TRBV12-4 12
CASSLVSSVKNIQYF TGTGCCAGCAGCTTAGTTTCCTCGGTCAAAAACATTCAGTACTTC once TRBJ2-4 . TRBV7-9 15
CSAAAGSTYNEQFF TGCAGTGCTGCTGCAGGATCGACCTACAATGAGCAGTTCTTC . TRBJ2-1 . TRBV20-1 14
CASTSSNYNEQFF TGTGCCAGTACATCGTCAAACTACAATGAGCAGTTCTTC . TRBJ2-1 . TRBV24-1 13
CASNLKGWATEAFF TGTGCCAGCAATCTTAAAGGGTGGGCCACTGAAGCTTTCTTT few TRBJ1-1 . TRBV12-3/TRBV12-4 14
CASSLGPGNNQPQHF TGTGCCAGCAGCTTAGGCCCAGGGAACAATCAGCCCCAGCATTTT . TRBJ1-5 . TRBV13 15
CATSRTFNYGYTF TGTGCCACCAGCAGGACCTTCAACTATGGCTACACCTTC . TRBJ1-2 . TRBV15 13
CASSPTFYGYTF TGTGCCAGCAGCCCCACCTTCTATGGCTACACCTTC . TRBJ1-2 . TRBV7-2 12
CASSLDTQDEQFF TGTGCCAGCAGTTTGGATACACAGGATGAGCAGTTCTTC few TRBJ2-1 . TRBV12-3/TRBV12-4 13
CASSLHTGGTDTQYF TGTGCCAGCAGTTTACATACAGGGGGCACAGATACGCAGTATTTT . TRBJ2-3 TRBD1 TRBV12-3/TRBV12-4 15
CASSSFNLNTEAFF TGTGCCAGCAGCTCTTTTAACCTGAACACTGAAGCTTTCTTT few TRBJ1-1 . TRBV7-9 14
CSASTSPAFYEQYF TGCAGTGCTAGTACTAGCCCCGCTTTCTACGAGCAGTACTTC once TRBJ2-7 . TRBV20-1 14
CASSSGTGTEKLFF TGTGCCAGCAGTTCCGGGACAGGGACCGAAAAACTGTTTTTT few TRBJ1-4 TRBD1 TRBV12-3/TRBV12-4 14
CSVGTQLDTQYF TGCAGCGTTGGAACCCAGTTGGATACGCAGTATTTT . TRBJ2-3 . TRBV29-1 12
CSARDDRGYGYTF TGCAGTGCTAGAGATGACAGGGGGTATGGCTACACCTTC . TRBJ1-2 TRBD1 TRBV20-1 13
CAISAPGTGNSPLHF TGTGCCATCAGCGCACCTGGGACAGGCAATTCACCCCTCCACTTT . TRBJ1-6 TRBD1 TRBV10-3 15
CASSSSNFGNGYTF TGTGCCAGCAGTTCCTCGAATTTTGGTAATGGCTACACCTTC . TRBJ1-2 . TRBV12-3/TRBV12-4 14
CASSLTSGGAAETQYF TGTGCCAGCAGCTTAACTAGCGGGGGGGCAGCAGAGACCCAGTACTTC . TRBJ2-5 TRBD2 TRBV7-2 16
CASINQAEGTNTGELFF TGTGCCAGCATCAACCAGGCAGAGGGGACAAACACCGGGGAGCTGTTTTTT . TRBJ2-2 . TRBV3-1 17
CASSLGSLDEQFF TGTGCTAGCAGCTTAGGGTCGTTGGATGAGCAGTTCTTC few TRBJ2-1 . TRBV7-7 13
CSAHENAREQFF TGCAGTGCTCATGAAAACGCCCGTGAGCAGTTCTTC . TRBJ2-1 . TRBV20-1 12